The clone carrying this T cell receptor beta chain appeared a few times. The antigen is undetermined. CDR1 and CDR2 (germline): SGHTA, FQGNSA. CDR3 length equals 14 residues. Deletions cut 4 bases from V and 4 bases from J, with 10 bases between. This entry comes from a study of T-cell reconstitution after alpha-beta-depleted transplantation in children. Study-wide points: One year after transplant, T-cell counts and diversity came mostly from newly produced T cells. From surviving recipient T cells and thymic progenitors came the high day-60 TCRbeta diversity observed in some patients. After transplant, at about two months, alpha-beta T cells were reportedly derived from several hundred expanded graft clones.

Construction of the TCRbeta library involved unique molecular identifiers. Via MiXCR, TCRdb re-called the PCR reads, giving one row per CDR3 protein. The sample lists fewer than 550,000 distinct CDR3 sequences; 11% were seen once. The sequencing used PBMCs, mostly from graft donor cells, collected 180 days after TCRalphabeta/CD19-depleted stem cell transplant. This chain connects TRBV7-2 to TRBJ2-2, with D perhaps TRBD2 (5 bases). This sequence was found in a female patient under 10 years old who had a stem cell transplant for aplastic anemia, so the T cells may come from the graft donor. The CDR3 DNA is TGTGCCAGCAGCTCACTAGTGCTCACCGGGGAGCTGTTTTTT. Its protein is CASSSLVLTGELFF.